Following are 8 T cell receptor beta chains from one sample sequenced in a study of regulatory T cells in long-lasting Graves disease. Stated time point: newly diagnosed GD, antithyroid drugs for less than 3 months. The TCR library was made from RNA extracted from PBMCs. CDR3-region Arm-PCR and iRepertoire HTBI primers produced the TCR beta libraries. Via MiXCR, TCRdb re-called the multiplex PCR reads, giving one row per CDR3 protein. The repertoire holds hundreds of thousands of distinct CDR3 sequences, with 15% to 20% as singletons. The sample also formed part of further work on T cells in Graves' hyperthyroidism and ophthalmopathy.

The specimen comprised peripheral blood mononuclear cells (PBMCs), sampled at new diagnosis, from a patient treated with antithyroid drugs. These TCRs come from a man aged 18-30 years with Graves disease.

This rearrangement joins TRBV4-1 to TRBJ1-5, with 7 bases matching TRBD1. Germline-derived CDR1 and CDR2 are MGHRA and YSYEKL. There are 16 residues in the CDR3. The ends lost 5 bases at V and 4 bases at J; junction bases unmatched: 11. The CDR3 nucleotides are TGCGCCAGCAGCTCACCCTTGACAGGGTTTAATCAGCCCCAGCATTTT. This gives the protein CASSSPLTGFNQPQHF.

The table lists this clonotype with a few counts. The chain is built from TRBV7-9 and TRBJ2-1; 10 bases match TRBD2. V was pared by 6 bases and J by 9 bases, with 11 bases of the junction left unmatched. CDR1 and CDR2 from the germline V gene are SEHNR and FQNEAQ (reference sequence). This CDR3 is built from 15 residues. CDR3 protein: CASSPSGLAPLEQFF. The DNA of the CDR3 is TGTGCCAGCAGTCCGTCGGGACTAGCGCCTCTTGAGCAGTTCTTC.

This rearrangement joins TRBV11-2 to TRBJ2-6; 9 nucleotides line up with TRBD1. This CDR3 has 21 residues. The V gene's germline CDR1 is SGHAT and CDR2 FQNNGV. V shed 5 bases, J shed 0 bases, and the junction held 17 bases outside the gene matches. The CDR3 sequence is CASSLRTTGTGLFSGANVLTF. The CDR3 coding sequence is TGTGCCAGCAGCCTTCGAACGACCGGGACAGGGCTATTCTCTGGGGCCAACGTCCTGACTTTC.

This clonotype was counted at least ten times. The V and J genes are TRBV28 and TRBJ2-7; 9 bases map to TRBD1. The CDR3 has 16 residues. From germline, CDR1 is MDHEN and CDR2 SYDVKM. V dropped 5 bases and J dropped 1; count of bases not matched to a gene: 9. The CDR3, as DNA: TGTGCCAGCAGTCGCCTACAGGGGGCGGGTTCCTACGAGCAGTACTTC. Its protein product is CASSRLQGAGSYEQYF.

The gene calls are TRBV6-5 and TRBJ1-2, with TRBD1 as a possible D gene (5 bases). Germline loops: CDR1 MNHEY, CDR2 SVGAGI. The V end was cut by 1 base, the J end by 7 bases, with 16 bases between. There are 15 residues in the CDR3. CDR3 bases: TGTGCCAGCAGTTACTTAGAGGTTACGGGGGGTGGCTACACCTTC. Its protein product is CASSYLEVTGGGYTF.

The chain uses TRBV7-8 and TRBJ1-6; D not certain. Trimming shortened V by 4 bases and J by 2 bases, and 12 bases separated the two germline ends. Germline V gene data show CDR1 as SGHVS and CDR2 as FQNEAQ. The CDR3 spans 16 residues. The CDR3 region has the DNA TGTGCCAGCAGCTCACGAACCAGCACCTATAATTCACCCCTCCACTTT. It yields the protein CASSSRTSTYNSPLHF.

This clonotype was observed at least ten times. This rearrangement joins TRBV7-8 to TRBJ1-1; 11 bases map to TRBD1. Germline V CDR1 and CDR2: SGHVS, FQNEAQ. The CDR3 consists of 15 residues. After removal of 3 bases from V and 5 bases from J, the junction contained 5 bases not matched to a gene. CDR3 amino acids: CASSFGTGGKTEAFF. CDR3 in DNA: TGTGCCAGCAGCTTCGGGACAGGGGGTAAAACTGAAGCTTTCTTT.

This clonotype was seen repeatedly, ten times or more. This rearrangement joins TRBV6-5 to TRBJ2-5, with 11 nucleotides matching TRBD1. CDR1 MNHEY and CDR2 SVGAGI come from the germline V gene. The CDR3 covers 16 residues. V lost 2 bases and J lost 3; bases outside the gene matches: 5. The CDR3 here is CASSYLPGQGEETQYF. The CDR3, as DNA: TGTGCCAGCAGTTACCTTCCGGGACAGGGGGAAGAGACCCAGTACTTC.